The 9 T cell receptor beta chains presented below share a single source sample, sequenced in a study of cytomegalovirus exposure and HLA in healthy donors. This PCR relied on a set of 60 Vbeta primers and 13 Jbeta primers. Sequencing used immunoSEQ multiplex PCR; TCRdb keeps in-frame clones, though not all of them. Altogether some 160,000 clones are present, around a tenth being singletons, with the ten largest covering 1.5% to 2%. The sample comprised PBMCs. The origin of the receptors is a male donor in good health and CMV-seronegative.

The chain's CDR3 is CASSIFGQGGNQPQHF. CDR3 DNA sequence: TGTGCCAGTAGCATTTTTGGACAGGGGGGCAATCAGCCCCAGCATTTT. The V gene is TRBV19, the J gene TRBJ1-5, with 10 bases aligning to TRBD1. The V gene's germline CDR1 is LNHDA and CDR2 SQIVND (reference sequence). The J segment lost 2 bases and the V segment lost 6 bases, leaving 7 bases of the junction unmatched. The CDR3 loop spans 16 amino acids.

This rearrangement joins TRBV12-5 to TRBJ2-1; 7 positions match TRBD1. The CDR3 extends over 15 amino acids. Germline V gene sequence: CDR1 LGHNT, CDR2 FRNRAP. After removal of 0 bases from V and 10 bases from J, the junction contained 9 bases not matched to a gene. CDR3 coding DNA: TGTGCTAGTGGTTTGGTACAAGGGGGCCGCTTGGAGCAGTTCTTC. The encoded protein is CASGLVQGGRLEQFF.

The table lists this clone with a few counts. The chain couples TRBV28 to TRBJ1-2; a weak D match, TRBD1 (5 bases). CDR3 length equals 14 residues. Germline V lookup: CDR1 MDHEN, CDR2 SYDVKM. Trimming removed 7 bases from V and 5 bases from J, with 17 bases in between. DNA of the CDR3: TGTGCCAGCACCGCCGCGGGACGGCCGTATGGCTACACCTTC. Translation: CASTAAGRPYGYTF.

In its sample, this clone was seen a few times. This CDR3 is CASSHGTGTGELFF. As DNA, the CDR3 is TGCGCCAGCAGCCATGGGACAGGGACCGGGGAGCTGTTTTTT. The chain recombines TRBV4-1 with TRBJ2-2, with 9 bases fitting TRBD1. V lost 3 bases and J lost 5; bases outside the gene matches: 1. The germline V gene has CDR1 MGHRA and CDR2 YSYEKL. This CDR3 has 14 residues.

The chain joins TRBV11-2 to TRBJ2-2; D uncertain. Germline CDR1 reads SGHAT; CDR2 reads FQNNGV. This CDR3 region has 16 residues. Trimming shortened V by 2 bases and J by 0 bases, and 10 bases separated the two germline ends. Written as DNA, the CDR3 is TGTGCCAGCAGCTTAAGTCCAAGCGCGAACACCGGGGAGCTGTTTTTT. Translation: CASSLSPSANTGELFF.

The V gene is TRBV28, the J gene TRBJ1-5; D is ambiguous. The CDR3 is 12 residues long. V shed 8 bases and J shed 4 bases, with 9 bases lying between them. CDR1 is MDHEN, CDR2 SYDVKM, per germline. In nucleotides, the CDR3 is TGTGCCAGCTGCCACACGAATCAGCCCCAGCATTTT. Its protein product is CASCHTNQPQHF.

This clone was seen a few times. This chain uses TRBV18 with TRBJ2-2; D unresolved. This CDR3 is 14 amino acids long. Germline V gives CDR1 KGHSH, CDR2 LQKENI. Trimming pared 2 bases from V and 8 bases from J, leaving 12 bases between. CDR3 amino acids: CASSPSESRGELFF. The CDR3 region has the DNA TGTGCCAGCTCACCAAGTGAGAGCCGGGGGGAGCTGTTTTTT.

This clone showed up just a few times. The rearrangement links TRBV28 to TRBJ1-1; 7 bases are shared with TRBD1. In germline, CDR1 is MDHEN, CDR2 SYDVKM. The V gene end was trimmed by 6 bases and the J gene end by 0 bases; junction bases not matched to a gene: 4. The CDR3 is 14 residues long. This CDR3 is CASRLGTVNTEAFF. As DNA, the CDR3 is TGTGCCAGCAGGCTCGGGACAGTGAACACTGAAGCTTTCTTT. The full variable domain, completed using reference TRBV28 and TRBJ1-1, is DVKVTQSSRYLVKRTGEKVFLECVQDMDHENMFWYRQDPGLGLRLIYFSYDVKMKEKGDIPEGYSVSREKKERFSLILESASTNQTSMYLCASRLGTVNTEAFFGQGTRLTVV.

This chain's CDR3 is CASSPGLAGADTQYF. For the CDR3, the DNA is TGTGCCAGCAGCCCAGGACTAGCTGGGGCAGATACGCAGTATTTT. The chain combines TRBV9 with TRBJ2-3; 8 nucleotides align to TRBD2. CDR3 length: 15 amino acids. Trimming at V came to 4 bases and at J to 4 bases, leaving 8 bases not matched to a gene. Per the germline V gene, CDR1 is SGDLS and CDR2 is YYNGEE.